A single sample gave rise to the 11 T cell receptor beta chains below, sequenced in a study of OX40 agonist ivuxolimab in advanced cancers. TCRdb's copy holds only in-frame clones and misses some; the assay was immunoSEQ multiplex PCR. This table has 90,000 to 130,000 clones, roughly nine tenths appearing once. The starting material was CD4+ or CD8+ T cells sorted from blood, obtained in a trial of the OX40 agonist ivuxolimab. The source is an adult with an advanced solid tumor such as melanoma, head and neck, liver or kidney cancer.

The CDR3 bases are TGTGCCACCGGACAGCCTCCCGACTCCTACGAGCAGTACTTC. It encodes CATGQPPDSYEQYF. This chain connects TRBV10-3 to TRBJ2-7; perhaps TRBD1 as D (6 bases). This CDR3 is 14 amino acids long. Between the trimmed V and J ends, which lost 10 bases and 0 bases, there was a span of 16 bases. CDR1 ENHRY and CDR2 SYGVKD come from the germline V gene.

This clone was recorded once. This rearrangement joins TRBV19 to TRBJ2-1; TRBD1 aligns across 11 bases. The V and J ends lost 5 bases and 7 bases, in that order; junction bases with no gene match: 13. CDR1 LNHDA and CDR2 SQIVND come from the germline V gene (reference sequence). This CDR3 is built from 17 residues. The CDR3 sequence is CASSRYSGQGAGNEQFF. CDR3 DNA: TGTGCCAGTAGTCGGTACTCCGGACAGGGGGCAGGGAATGAGCAGTTCTTC. The whole variable domain, remainder taken from reference TRBV19 and TRBJ2-1, is DGGITQSPKYLFRKEGQNVTLSCEQNLNHDAMYWYRQDPGQGLRLIYYSQIVNDFQKGDIAEGYSVSREKKESFPLTVTSAQKNPTAFYLCASSRYSGQGAGNEQFFGPGTRLTVL.

The chain joins TRBV5-1 to TRBJ2-7; 9 bases line up with TRBD1. V gave up 4 bases and J gave up 5 bases; unmatched junction bases: 13. Germline values: CDR1 SGHRS, CDR2 YFSETQ. The CDR3 totals 16 residues. Written as DNA, the CDR3 is TGCGCCAGCAGCGCCCTAACAGGGGGCGCACGACACGAGCAGTACTTC. Protein product: CASSALTGGARHEQYF.

The J gene is TRBJ2-7, the V gene TRBV7-3; the D gene is possibly TRBD2 (6 bases). The V end was cut by 5 bases, the J end by 4 bases, with 12 bases between. CDR3 length equals 13 residues. Per germline, CDR1 SGHTA and CDR2 FQGTGA. The CDR3 loop is CASSREPGYEQYF. CDR3 in DNA: TGTGCCAGCAGCCGGGAGCCAGGTTACGAGCAGTACTTC.

The chain is built from TRBV7-8 and TRBJ2-5; 8 nucleotides match TRBD2. This CDR3 is built from 15 residues. Germline V gene sequence: CDR1 SGHVS, CDR2 FQNEAQ. The junction had 6 bases not matched to a gene; V was cut back by 1 base and J by 5 bases. Here the CDR3 reads CASSLERLARETQYF. The CDR3, as DNA: TGTGCCAGCAGCTTAGAAAGACTAGCGCGGGAGACCCAGTACTTC.

This sequence joins TRBV5-1 and TRBJ2-2; TRBD1 or TRBD2 may be the D gene (5 bases each). The germline V gene encodes CDR1 SGHRS and CDR2 YFSETQ. Trimming removed 4 bases from V and 1 base from J, with 14 bases in between. This CDR3 is built from 16 residues. CDR3 in amino acids: CASSLGVNLNTGELFF. DNA for the CDR3: TGCGCCAGCAGCCTGGGGGTGAACTTGAACACCGGGGAGCTGTTTTTT.

This clone appeared a few times. The chain couples TRBV7-3 to TRBJ2-7; D is uncertain. V lost 1 base, J lost 6 bases, and 10 bases lay in between. CDR1 is SGHTA and CDR2 is FQGTGA in the germline V gene. The CDR3 consists of 13 residues. The CDR3 DNA follows: TGTGCCAGCAGCTTAAATGCGTTTGGCGAGCAGTACTTC. Translating it yields CASSLNAFGEQYF.

A remark on this clone: Other DNA sequences in the same sample also yield this CDR3. The rearrangement links TRBV19 to TRBJ1-1; 7 bases align to TRBD1. With 1 base clipped from V and 6 bases from J, the junction kept 5 bases outside the gene matches. The CDR3 loop spans 14 amino acids. The germline V gene encodes CDR1 LNHDA and CDR2 SQIVND (reference sequence). This CDR3 reads CASSIGGQGAEAFF. The CDR3 bases are TGTGCCAGTAGTATAGGAGGGCAGGGGGCTGAAGCTTTCTTT.

The V and J genes are TRBV6-5 and TRBJ2-7; possible D gene TRBD2, 6 bases. The CDR3 consists of 14 residues. Trimming removed 6 bases from V and 7 bases from J, with 19 bases in between. Germline V lookup: CDR1 MNHEY, CDR2 SVGAGI. CDR3 loop: CASRTPGRRGEQYF. CDR3 coding DNA: TGTGCCAGCAGAACGCCGGGACGGCGGGGAGAGCAGTACTTC.

The genes are TRBV7-9 and TRBJ1-1, with TRBD1 identical over 8 bases. Germline-derived CDR1 and CDR2 are SEHNR and FQNEAQ (reference sequence). The junction had 2 bases not matched to a gene; V was cut back by 1 base and J by 1 base. The CDR3 contains 15 residues. Here the CDR3 DNA reads TGTGCCAGCAGCTTAGTAGGGACAGGGAACACTGAAGCTTTCTTT. Translating gives CASSLVGTGNTEAFF.

This chain links TRBV2 with TRBJ1-1; no firm D call. CDR1 and CDR2 from the germline V gene are SNHLY and FYNNEI. The CDR3 loop spans 12 amino acids. V was trimmed by 3 bases and J by 3 bases, leaving 5 bases between them. The CDR3 DNA is TGTGCCAGCAGTGAGAGTGACACTGAAGCTTTCTTT. Translation gives CASSESDTEAFF.